Listed below are T cell receptor beta chains from one sample, sequenced in a study of response to subunit inactivated influenza vaccine. In TCRdb, the RT-PCR reads were re-called with MiXCR into one record per CDR3 protein. The sample contains just under 250,000 distinct CDR3 sequences, 10% to 15% of which appear only once. The source was non-naive T cells sorted from PBMCs, collected around 14 days before vaccination. Receptor source: a man aged 50 to 60 who received an inactivated influenza vaccine. CDR3s include the opening cysteine and the closing phenylalanine or tryptophan. Fields, in order: CDR3 DNA, CDR3 protein, D gene, V gene, clone size, J gene. The D gene is left open where the match is weak. Rows give clone size only sometimes, using once, few, many, or a class for an expanded clone.

CDR3 DNA: TGTGCCAGCAGCTTGGGAAGGGATCAAGAGACCCAGTACTTC; CDR3 protein: CASSLGRDQETQYF; D gene: .; V gene: TRBV5-4; clone size: few; J gene: TRBJ2-5
CDR3 DNA: TGTGCCAGCAGGATCCTAGCGGGGGCATACAATGAGCAGTTCTTC; CDR3 protein: CASRILAGAYNEQFF; D gene: TRBD2; V gene: TRBV12-3/TRBV12-4; clone size: .; J gene: TRBJ2-1
CDR3 DNA: TGTGCCAGCAGTCATGGGACGCACGGGGAGACCCAGTACTTC; CDR3 protein: CASSHGTHGETQYF; D gene: .; V gene: TRBV27; clone size: medium-sized; J gene: TRBJ2-5
CDR3 DNA: TGTGCCAGCAGCCACCCGACCGGACAGCTCAATCAGCCCCAGCATTTT; CDR3 protein: CASSHPTGQLNQPQHF; D gene: .; V gene: TRBV6-2/TRBV6-3; clone size: few; J gene: TRBJ1-5
CDR3 DNA: TGCAGTGCTAGAGGGGACTCGGCGCAGTATTTT; CDR3 protein: CSARGDSAQYF; D gene: .; V gene: TRBV20-1; clone size: few; J gene: TRBJ2-3
CDR3 DNA: TGTGCCAGCAGTTATTCGGGACTAGCGTTCACAGATACGCAGTATTTT; CDR3 protein: CASSYSGLAFTDTQYF; D gene: TRBD2; V gene: TRBV6-5; clone size: .; J gene: TRBJ2-3
CDR3 DNA: TGTGCCAGCTCACCGGACAGGGCGAATGGCTACACCTTC; CDR3 protein: CASSPDRANGYTF; D gene: TRBD1; V gene: TRBV18; clone size: few; J gene: TRBJ1-2
CDR3 DNA: TGTGCCAGCAGTCTCCGGGACAGGATCTCCTACGAGCAGTACTTC; CDR3 protein: CASSLRDRISYEQYF; D gene: TRBD1; V gene: TRBV28; clone size: .; J gene: TRBJ2-7
CDR3 DNA: TGTGCCATCAAGGACAGGGGTTCCTATAATTCACCCCTCCACTTT; CDR3 protein: CAIKDRGSYNSPLHF; D gene: TRBD1; V gene: TRBV12-3/TRBV12-4; clone size: few; J gene: TRBJ1-6
CDR3 DNA: TGCAGTGCTAGAGGTTCGAGCAGAGGGATCTACAATGAGCAGTTCTTC; CDR3 protein: CSARGSSRGIYNEQFF; D gene: .; V gene: TRBV20-1; clone size: .; J gene: TRBJ2-1
CDR3 DNA: TGCGCCAGCTCATTTACGGACCCCACAGATACGCAGTATTTT; CDR3 protein: CASSFTDPTDTQYF; D gene: .; V gene: TRBV5-1; clone size: .; J gene: TRBJ2-3
CDR3 DNA: TGTGCCAGCAGTTTTAGGGGCTCTCCCGAGCAGTACTTC; CDR3 protein: CASSFRGSPEQYF; D gene: .; V gene: TRBV9; clone size: .; J gene: TRBJ2-7
CDR3 DNA: TGTGCCAGCAGCTTAAAAGGGGGTTCCAAAAACATTCACTACTTC; CDR3 protein: CASSLKGGSKNIHYF; D gene: .; V gene: TRBV7-9; clone size: .; J gene: TRBJ2-4
CDR3 DNA: TGTGCCAGCAGCTTAGCTTCGGGACCGACCACCGAGCAGTACTTC; CDR3 protein: CASSLASGPTTEQYF; D gene: .; V gene: TRBV11-2; clone size: many; J gene: TRBJ2-7
CDR3 DNA: TGTGCCAGCAGCTTAGCTACGTCGGTCGGGGAGACCCAGTACTTC; CDR3 protein: CASSLATSVGETQYF; D gene: .; V gene: TRBV7-2; clone size: .; J gene: TRBJ2-5
CDR3 DNA: TGTGCCAGCAGTTCAGACCGGGGGGAGACCCAGTACTTC; CDR3 protein: CASSSDRGETQYF; D gene: .; V gene: TRBV2; clone size: .; J gene: TRBJ2-5
CDR3 DNA: TGCAGTGCCCGGGGCCGGGACTCGAATGAAGAGACCCAGTACTTC; CDR3 protein: CSARGRDSNEETQYF; D gene: .; V gene: TRBV20-1; clone size: few; J gene: TRBJ2-5
CDR3 DNA: TGCAGTGCTAGGGCGGGACCATTCTACGAGCAGTACTTC; CDR3 protein: CSARAGPFYEQYF; D gene: .; V gene: TRBV20-1; clone size: .; J gene: TRBJ2-7
CDR3 DNA: TGTGCCAGCAGTTATAGCGGAGGGGGTACGCAGTATTTT; CDR3 protein: CASSYSGGGTQYF; D gene: .; V gene: TRBV6-5; clone size: .; J gene: TRBJ2-3
CDR3 DNA: TGTGCCAGCACCCCAGGCGTCGGAGCGGGGGATGAGCAGTTCTTC; CDR3 protein: CASTPGVGAGDEQFF; D gene: TRBD2; V gene: TRBV6-2/TRBV6-3; clone size: .; J gene: TRBJ2-1
CDR3 DNA: TGTGCCACCAGTGATCCCGGGAGGAGGGGGTACAATGAGCAGTTCTTC; CDR3 protein: CATSDPGRRGYNEQFF; D gene: .; V gene: TRBV24-1; clone size: many; J gene: TRBJ2-1
CDR3 DNA: TGTGCCAGCAGGTCCGACAGGGGAGCCAAAAACATTCAGTACTTC; CDR3 protein: CASRSDRGAKNIQYF; D gene: TRBD1; V gene: TRBV28; clone size: many; J gene: TRBJ2-4
CDR3 DNA: TGTGCCTGGAGTAGGGGGGGAGGGAACACCGGGGAGCTGTTTTTT; CDR3 protein: CAWSRGGGNTGELFF; D gene: .; V gene: TRBV30; clone size: few; J gene: TRBJ2-2
CDR3 DNA: TGTGCCTGGAGTGTTTTGGGACAGGGCTCAGATACGCAGTATTTT; CDR3 protein: CAWSVLGQGSDTQYF; D gene: TRBD1; V gene: TRBV30; clone size: .; J gene: TRBJ2-3
CDR3 DNA: TGTGCCAGCAGCTCAGCGCTTGTACCAGTCTACGAGCAGTACTTC; CDR3 protein: CASSSALVPVYEQYF; D gene: .; V gene: TRBV7-8; clone size: .; J gene: TRBJ2-7
CDR3 DNA: TGCAGCGTTGAGTGGCGGGAGCGGGTGGATGAGCAGTTCTTC; CDR3 protein: CSVEWRERVDEQFF; D gene: TRBD2; V gene: TRBV29-1; clone size: few; J gene: TRBJ2-1
CDR3 DNA: TGCAGCGTTAGGGACAGGGCTGGCTATGGCTACACCTTC; CDR3 protein: CSVRDRAGYGYTF; D gene: TRBD1; V gene: TRBV29-1; clone size: many; J gene: TRBJ1-2
CDR3 DNA: TGTGCCAGCGGACGAACAGGGACCCAGTACTTC; CDR3 protein: CASGRTGTQYF; D gene: .; V gene: TRBV6-2/TRBV6-3; clone size: few; J gene: TRBJ2-5
CDR3 DNA: TGTGCCAGCAGTTACTATAGTTCGATTGCCTCTGGAAACACCATATATTTT; CDR3 protein: CASSYYSSIASGNTIYF; D gene: .; V gene: TRBV6-5; clone size: many; J gene: TRBJ1-3
CDR3 DNA: TGCGCCAGCAGAAAAAGCGGGGGGCCCCCAGATACGCAGTATTTT; CDR3 protein: CASRKSGGPPDTQYF; D gene: TRBD2; V gene: TRBV5-1; clone size: .; J gene: TRBJ2-3
CDR3 DNA: TGCGCCAGCAGCGTGGGTCAGGGGACCTACAATGAGCAGTTCTTC; CDR3 protein: CASSVGQGTYNEQFF; D gene: .; V gene: TRBV5-1; clone size: .; J gene: TRBJ2-1
CDR3 DNA: TGTGCCAGCAGTTACGGACTAGCTCTCACAGATACGCAGTATTTT; CDR3 protein: CASSYGLALTDTQYF; D gene: TRBD2; V gene: TRBV6-2/TRBV6-3; clone size: few; J gene: TRBJ2-3
CDR3 DNA: TGCGCCAGCAGCGTAAGGCCTTTTGACAGGGCGACCGGGGAGCTGTTTTTT; CDR3 protein: CASSVRPFDRATGELFF; D gene: TRBD1; V gene: TRBV5-1; clone size: many; J gene: TRBJ2-2
CDR3 DNA: TGTGCCATCAGTGGGACTGGAGCAGGAGATACGCAGTATTTT; CDR3 protein: CAISGTGAGDTQYF; D gene: .; V gene: TRBV10-3; clone size: many; J gene: TRBJ2-3
CDR3 DNA: TGCAGTGCTAGAGCCGGGAACTATGGCTACACCTTC; CDR3 protein: CSARAGNYGYTF; D gene: .; V gene: TRBV20-1; clone size: few; J gene: TRBJ1-2
CDR3 DNA: TGTGCCAGCAGCCTCACGCTAGCGGGAGGCTACGAGCAGTACTTC; CDR3 protein: CASSLTLAGGYEQYF; D gene: TRBD2; V gene: TRBV7-8; clone size: many; J gene: TRBJ2-7
CDR3 DNA: TGTGCCAGCAGCCAAAAGTTGTTCGGCAACGAGCAGTACTTC; CDR3 protein: CASSQKLFGNEQYF; D gene: .; V gene: TRBV3-1; clone size: few; J gene: TRBJ2-7
CDR3 DNA: TGCAGTGCTAGAGGCGACAGGGGCCAAAACTACGAGCAGTACTTC; CDR3 protein: CSARGDRGQNYEQYF; D gene: TRBD1; V gene: TRBV20-1; clone size: .; J gene: TRBJ2-7
CDR3 DNA: TGCGCCAGCAGCGGAGGACAGGGGGCAATGGGGGATACGCAGTATTTT; CDR3 protein: CASSGGQGAMGDTQYF; D gene: TRBD1; V gene: TRBV5-1; clone size: few; J gene: TRBJ2-3
CDR3 DNA: TGTGCCAGCAGCATCGACAGCAAAAACATTCAGTACTTC; CDR3 protein: CASSIDSKNIQYF; D gene: .; V gene: TRBV7-8; clone size: many; J gene: TRBJ2-4
CDR3 DNA: TGTGCCAGCAGCCAAGCTCCCAACTATGGCTACATCTTC; CDR3 protein: CASSQAPNYGYIF; D gene: .; V gene: TRBV3-1; clone size: .; J gene: TRBJ1-2
CDR3 DNA: TGTGCCACCCTTCAGGGACTAGCGGGAGCGGGCGAGCAGTTCTTC; CDR3 protein: CATLQGLAGAGEQFF; D gene: TRBD2; V gene: TRBV10-3; clone size: .; J gene: TRBJ2-1
CDR3 DNA: TGCAGTGCTAGGCCCATCGGGCGCACAGATACGCAGTATTTT; CDR3 protein: CSARPIGRTDTQYF; D gene: .; V gene: TRBV20-1; clone size: few; J gene: TRBJ2-3
CDR3 DNA: TGTGCCAGCAGCCTCTCCCTTCGGGGGGGAACCGGTGAGCAGTACTTC; CDR3 protein: CASSLSLRGGTGEQYF; D gene: TRBD2; V gene: TRBV6-2/TRBV6-3; clone size: many; J gene: TRBJ2-7
CDR3 DNA: TGCAGTGCTAGAGAATCCAGGGGGCAGGGAAGCGAGCAGTACTTC; CDR3 protein: CSARESRGQGSEQYF; D gene: TRBD1; V gene: TRBV20-1; clone size: many; J gene: TRBJ2-7